Included here is one T cell receptor (beta chain) sequence, with context. This record belongs to a study of blood T cell repertoires in COVID-19. Overall study context: COVID-19 samples from acute and convalescent phases originated in the United States, Italy and Spain.

V shed 5 bases and J shed 0 bases, with 8 bases lying between them. Germline CDR1 reads LNHDA; CDR2 reads SQIVND (reference sequence). The CDR3 contains 15 residues. Residents of 24 US areas, aged roughly 18 to 89 years, made up the participants. Cohorts were determined from participant-reported clinical history. How the authors handled the data: From reference gene primer amplification, estimates of nucleated cell counts were derived. Using immunoSEQ multiplex PCR, the repertoire was profiled, and TCRdb retains in-frame clones only, with some absent. V and J calls and clone size are copied from that table; D and trimming were computed from the DNA. The repertoire holds 400,000 to 550,000 clones, with 70% to 90% as singletons.

This chain uses TRBV19 with TRBJ2-6; D remains ambiguous. Sequencing input: PBMCs or T cells enriched from blood (not recorded which). The clonotype comes from a woman aged 18 to 35 with acute COVID-19. The CDR3 sequence: CASSEFSSGANVLTF. In DNA form, the CDR3 reads TGTGCCAGTAGTGAATTTAGCTCTGGGGCCAACGTCCTGACTTTC. The entire variable domain, with the rest obtained from reference TRBV19 and TRBJ2-6, is as follows: DGGITQSPKYLFRKEGQNVTLSCEQNLNHDAMYWYRQDPGQGLRLIYYSQIVNDFQKGDIAEGYSVSREKKESFPLTVTSAQKNPTAFYLCASSEFSSGANVLTFGAGSRLTVL.